This TCR beta chain was sequenced for a study of blood T cells in healthy people across ages. The germline V gene has CDR1 DFQATT and CDR2 SNEGSKA (reference sequence). V was pared by 5 bases and J by 13 bases, with 24 bases of the junction left unmatched. The CDR3 has 17 residues. Each of the donors had 8 to 10 milliliters of peripheral blood drawn into EDTA-treated Vacutainer tubes. Alongside a J-beta primer mix, a sample-barcoded 5' primer served in a second PCR lasting 7 to 11 cycles. Sequencing yielded, for each sample, at least 2.5 million paired-end reads carrying CDR3. TCRdb itself ran the 5' RACE reads through MiXCR, one entry per CDR3 protein. This sample yields roughly 640,000 distinct CDR3 sequences, of which 25% to 30% are seen a single time; approximately 14% belongs to the top ten.

V is TRBV20-1 and J is TRBJ1-2; 11 nucleotides agree with TRBD1. This TCR was recovered from a woman of 80 years or more in good health. Sequencing was carried out using blood. For the CDR3, the DNA is TGCAGTGCTCCACCTACCGGGACAGGGGGACCTGACTCCACCTCCACCTTC. Amino acids: CSAPPTGTGGPDSTSTF.